This T cell receptor beta chain was captured in a study of T cells in Graves' hyperthyroidism and ophthalmopathy. In regard to this clonotype: The junction departs from germline at one end; a sequencing error may be responsible.

Germline CDR1 reads MNHEY; CDR2 reads SMNVEV (reference sequence). This CDR3 contains 14 residues. RNA transcripts provided the source from which TCR beta CDR3 regions were amplified. Researchers ran a first-round RT-PCR on the TCR CDR3 using the HTBI primer set. TCRdb reanalysed the multiplex PCR reads using MiXCR and keeps one entry per CDR3 protein. The sample carries 450,000 to 650,000 distinct CDR3 sequences, 17% recorded once. The rearrangement uses TRBV27 and TRBJ2-1; no definite D call. This TCR came from a woman aged 18-29 years with Graves' ophthalmopathy. Sequenced sample: blood. The CDR3 DNA sequence: TGTGCCAGCACTATAGATAGCTCCCACAATGAGCAGTTCTTC. The encoded protein is CASTIDSSHNEQFF.